The T cell receptor (beta chain) described here comes from a study of T cells after yellow fever vaccination. Study results and limitations: FACS-sorted repertoires might harbor abundant contaminating clonotypes from the bulk population. Clones that expanded after primary vaccination mostly reappeared after the booster (less than 98% CD4, roughly 87% CD8). The secondary response showed a weaker magnitude and a faster peak, day 5 versus 15.

Universal primer sites and UMIs were introduced during 5'RACE template-switching synthesis of TCR cDNA. MiXCR, applied by TCRdb to the 5' RACE reads, yields one record per CDR3 protein. Of 250,000 or so distinct CDR3 sequences listed, more than 3.5% were seen once; the top ten hold under 20%. Germline V gene sequence: CDR1 ENHRY, CDR2 SYGVKD. Trimming took off 6 bases at V and 4 bases at J, with 18 bases between the two ends. This CDR3 comprises 15 residues. At least ten counts were recorded for this clonotype. As yet, its antigen is unknown. The chain links TRBV10-3 to TRBJ1-1, with D maybe TRBD1 (6 bases). This sequence originates from a man between 18 and 29 years old who received the YFV17D yellow fever vaccine. Sequenced here: PBMCs, sampled 15 days after the yellow fever booster vaccination. CDR3 sequence: CAIRDSQDMSTEAFF. As DNA, the CDR3 is TGTGCCATCAGGGACAGCCAGGACATGAGCACTGAAGCTTTCTTT.